This T cell receptor beta chain is drawn from a study of blood T cell repertoires in COVID-19. Relative to its sample, this clone is medium-sized (0.01 to 0.1%). TCRdb's table, derived via immunoSEQ multiplex PCR, lists solely in-frame clones and lacks some. The sample yields about 62,000 clones, roughly 71% seen once. Germline CDR1 reads MNHEY; CDR2 reads SMNVEV (reference sequence). V lost 8 bases, J lost 0 bases, and 2 bases stayed unmatched. The CDR3 is 14 residues long. The rearrangement joins TRBV27 to TRBJ2-3, with TRBD1 identical over 10 bases. This receptor was obtained from a woman in her forties or fifties with active or convalescent COVID-19. What was sequenced was peripheral blood. Written as DNA, the CDR3 is TGTGCCAGCGGGGACAGGGGCAGCACAGATACGCAGTATTTT. It specifies CASGDRGSTDTQYF.